These 11 T cell receptor beta chains were all obtained from the same sample, sequenced in a study of blood T cell repertoires in COVID-19. Sequencing was performed with immunoSEQ multiplex PCR; in TCRdb, only in-frame clones are kept and a portion is missing. The sample contains about 220,000 clones, around 82% of which appear only once. Sequences were obtained from peripheral blood. These TCRs come from an older woman with acute or convalescent COVID-19.

This chain links TRBV4-2 with TRBJ1-4; a weak D match, TRBD1 (5 bases). From germline, CDR1 is LGHNA and CDR2 YNFKEQ. The germline V and J ends were trimmed by 0 bases and 0 bases, with 8 bases remaining between them. The CDR3 runs 16 residues. The DNA of the CDR3 is TGTGCCAGCAGCCAAGAGGCGACAGCAACTAATGAAAAACTGTTTTTT. Its translation: CASSQEATATNEKLFF.

The chain carries TRBV4-1 and TRBJ2-2, with D possibly matching TRBD2 (6 bases). V was cut by 3 bases and J by 4 bases, with 9 bases left in between. Germline V CDR1 and CDR2: MGHRA, YSYEKL. This CDR3 is 14 amino acids long. The CDR3 DNA reads TGCGCCAGCAGCCATGGAGGGGTCACCGGGGAGCTGTTTTTT. Translated: CASSHGGVTGELFF.

The V call is TRBV13, the J call TRBJ1-1; no reliable D call. The CDR3 covers 13 residues. Germline V gives CDR1 PRHDT, CDR2 FYEKMQ (reference sequence). Trimming removed 4 bases from V and 1 base from J, with 7 bases in between. In DNA form, the CDR3 reads TGTGCCAGCAGCTCAACCAGGAACACTGAAGCTTTCTTT. Amino acid sequence: CASSSTRNTEAFF.

The chain is built from TRBV7-6 and TRBJ1-4; D gene uncertain. The CDR3 totals 13 residues. From germline, CDR1 is SGHVS and CDR2 FNYEAQ. Trimming removed 3 bases from V and 5 bases from J, with 7 bases in between. The CDR3 DNA reads as TGTGCCAGCAGCTTGCGAGGAAATGAAAAACTGTTTTTT. Its translation is CASSLRGNEKLFF.

The chain has TRBV6-1 and TRBJ2-7; 8 nucleotides agree with TRBD1. Trimming cost V 4 bases and J 3 bases; bases outside gene matches: 14. CDR3 length equals 17 residues. Germline assignment: CDR1 MNHNS and CDR2 SASEGT. CDR3 sequence (DNA): TGTGCCAGCAGTGCACTCTGGACAGGGCTACTTGACTACGAGCAGTACTTC. Translation: CASSALWTGLLDYEQYF.

This clone turned up a few times. The V call is TRBV5-1, the J call TRBJ2-7, with D perhaps TRBD2 (6 bases). Per germline, CDR1 SGHRS and CDR2 YFSETQ. The germline V and J ends were trimmed by 3 bases and 3 bases, with 7 bases remaining between them. The CDR3 runs 12 residues. CDR3 protein: CASSSEGYEQYF. The CDR3 DNA is TGCGCCAGCAGCTCGGAGGGCTACGAGCAGTACTTC.

The V call is TRBV4-1, the J call TRBJ1-1; 7 bases are shared with TRBD1. Trimming cost V 4 bases and J 2 bases; bases outside gene matches: 1. CDR1 and CDR2 (germline): MGHRA, YSYEKL. This CDR3 is 13 amino acids long. CDR3 residues: CASSRDSNTEAFF. The CDR3 nucleotides are TGCGCCAGCAGCCGGGACAGCAACACTGAAGCTTTCTTT.

This rearrangement joins TRBV24-1 to TRBJ2-3, with TRBD1 identical over 10 bases. The CDR3 extends over 16 amino acids. V shed 3 bases, J shed 3 bases, and the junction held 5 bases outside the gene matches. Germline CDR1 KGHDR, CDR2 SFDVKD. CDR3 region: CATSDRTGGNTDTQYF. In DNA form, the CDR3 reads TGTGCCACCAGTGATCGGACAGGGGGGAATACAGATACGCAGTATTTT.

The V and J genes are TRBV7-2 and TRBJ1-4; D may be TRBD1 (5 bases). Looked up from germline, CDR1 is SGHTA and CDR2 is FQGNSA. There are 13 residues in the CDR3. The V and J ends lost 5 bases and 8 bases respectively, with 12 bases between them. The CDR3 region has the DNA TGTGCCAGCAGCCCCGTGGGGGGGGAAAAACTGTTTTTT. This sequence encodes CASSPVGGEKLFF.

This clone has a single count. This chain links TRBV4-3 with TRBJ2-7, with D possibly matching TRBD2 (5 bases). The germline V gene encodes CDR1 LGHNA and CDR2 YSLEER. The CDR3 extends over 14 amino acids. V was trimmed by 0 bases and J by 2 bases, leaving 8 bases between them. CDR3 residues: CASSQELRAYEQYF. The DNA for the CDR3 is TGCGCCAGCAGCCAAGAATTGCGGGCCTACGAGCAGTACTTC.

The chain employs TRBV5-5 and TRBJ1-1, with no clear D. This CDR3 contains 12 residues. With 4 bases removed from V and 7 bases from J, the gap between germline ends came to 11 bases. Germline V gene lookup returns CDR1 SGHKS and CDR2 YYEKEE (reference sequence). The CDR3 region has the DNA TGTGCCAGCAGCGTGATACGGGGTGAAGCTTTCTTT. It encodes CASSVIRGEAFF.